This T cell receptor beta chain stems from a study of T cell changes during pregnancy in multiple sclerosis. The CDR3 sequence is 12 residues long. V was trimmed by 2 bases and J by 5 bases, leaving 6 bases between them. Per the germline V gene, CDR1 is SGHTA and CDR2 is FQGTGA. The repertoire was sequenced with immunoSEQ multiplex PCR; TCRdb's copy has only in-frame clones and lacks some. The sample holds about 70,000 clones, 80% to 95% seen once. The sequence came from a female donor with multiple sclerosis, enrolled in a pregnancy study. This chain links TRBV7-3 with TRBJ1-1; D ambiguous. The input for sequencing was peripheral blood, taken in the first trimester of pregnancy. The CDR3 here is CASSLDGTEAFF. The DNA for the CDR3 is TGTGCCAGCAGCTTAGACGGGACTGAAGCTTTCTTT.